The entry that follows covers one TCR beta chain sequence. Its target is unknown. Naivety among CD8 cells was defined by CD45RO negativity and positive CCR7 selection, thereby excluding terminally differentiated effector memory CD45RA+ cells. Sorted-subset replicate PCRs used about 200 ng DNA, some 33,000 T cell genomes. Clones were sequenced by immunoSEQ multiplex PCR, and TCRdb holds only the in-frame ones, with some missing. The sample holds around 2,000,000 clones, about 95% seen once. This entry comes from a study of shared clonotypes between healthy human individuals. The study, taken as a whole, reports: An effect of sequencing depth on clonotype sharing among donors was expected. Generation probability values for non-shared clonotypes were lower than those for clonotypes shared by all four donors.

CDR3 length: 16 amino acids. The germline CDR1 and CDR2 sequences are SEHNR and FQNEAQ (reference sequence). V dropped 1 base and J dropped 3 bases, with 13 bases sitting between them. Sequenced material: naive CD8+ T cells sorted from blood. This clonotype was sampled from a man between 18 and 29 years old in good health. V gene TRBV7-9 combines with J gene TRBJ1-3; tentatively, D is TRBD1 (5 bases). CDR3 loop: CASSLVGRDLGNTIYF. Here the CDR3 DNA reads TGTGCCAGCAGCTTAGTCGGCAGGGATCTTGGAAACACCATATATTTT.